The clone carrying this T cell receptor (beta chain) was detected ten times or more. Its antigen is still unknown. The entry originates in a study of early T cells in non-severe SARS-CoV-2 infection. For the study at large: Sequencing used unsorted whole-blood bulk RNA, so chains lack pairing. Overall study results and limits: Private and CD4 specificities were missed by VDJdb matching, skewed to anti-spike CD8.

As part of library construction, unique molecular identifiers were attached to individual cDNA molecules. One entry per CDR3 protein, called by TCRdb with MiXCR from the 5' RACE reads. The table has roughly 16,000 distinct CDR3 sequences, under 7% seen once. Germline V gives CDR1 LNHDA, CDR2 SQIVND (reference sequence). The CDR3 covers 15 residues. Trimming left V 3 bases short and J 5 bases short, with 16 bases between. The specimen was whole blood, collected at baseline. V is TRBV19 and J is TRBJ1-2, with D unclear. The TCR originated in an adult who was a healthcare worker with PCR-confirmed SARS-CoV-2 infection or an uninfected control (not recorded which). CDR3 DNA: TGTGCCAGTAGTATTACGGTAACGGATCCTTATGGCTACACCTTC. This codes for CASSITVTDPYGYTF.